This T cell receptor (beta chain) comes out of a study of blood T cell repertoires in COVID-19. Study as a whole: The origin of the acute and convalescent COVID-19 samples was the United States, Italy and Spain. T cells, B-cell-depleted T cells, or PBMCs provided the cDNA or gDNA that served as material.

The CDR3 runs 13 residues. CDR1 is MNHEY and CDR2 is SVGAGI in the germline V gene. The V segment lost 6 bases and the J segment 3 bases; nucleotides outside the gene matches: 3. Individuals aged about 18 to 89 years were recruited from 20 to 25 US areas. All recovered Cohort 3 donors got two negative PCRs, got clearance, or saw symptom resolution. Clones were read by immunoSEQ multiplex PCR, and TCRdb kept only the in-frame ones, dropping some. The repertoire has some 390,000 clones, 85% to 90% of them found once; the top ten carry about 1.7%. The TCR sequence derives from a woman in her 30s who had recovered from COVID-19. Sequenced sample: PBMCs or T cells enriched from blood (not recorded which). J is TRBJ2-3 and V is TRBV6-5; TRBD1 matches 7 bases. The CDR3: CASSRGLTDTQYF. Here the CDR3 DNA reads TGTGCCAGCAGCAGGGGGTTGACAGATACGCAGTATTTT.